Only a few counts were recorded for the clone carrying this T cell receptor (beta chain). The antigen is not known. The CDR3 is 15 residues long. CDR1 is SGDLS, CDR2 YYNGEE, per germline. V was clipped by 4 bases and J by 3 bases; unmatched bases: 8. This specimen comes from a study of T-cell memory formation after mild COVID-19. Study outcomes and limitations: Shrinking CD4+ clones resided mostly in CM and EM, and CD8+ ones in EMRA.

TCRdb ran MiXCR on the 5' RACE reads and lists one entry per CDR3 protein. The table has around 450,000 distinct CDR3 sequences, roughly 20% seen once. The TCR sequence derives from an adult woman who had mild COVID-19 (a few samples of this study predate the infection). Cell type and time point are not known. The chain employs TRBV9 and TRBJ2-3; TRBD2 matches 7 bases. Sequenced material: PBMCs or a T cell subset sorted from them (not recorded which). The CDR3 region has the DNA TGTGCCAGCAGCCCTAGGGACTACCTGACAGATACGCAGTATTTT. This sequence encodes CASSPRDYLTDTQYF.